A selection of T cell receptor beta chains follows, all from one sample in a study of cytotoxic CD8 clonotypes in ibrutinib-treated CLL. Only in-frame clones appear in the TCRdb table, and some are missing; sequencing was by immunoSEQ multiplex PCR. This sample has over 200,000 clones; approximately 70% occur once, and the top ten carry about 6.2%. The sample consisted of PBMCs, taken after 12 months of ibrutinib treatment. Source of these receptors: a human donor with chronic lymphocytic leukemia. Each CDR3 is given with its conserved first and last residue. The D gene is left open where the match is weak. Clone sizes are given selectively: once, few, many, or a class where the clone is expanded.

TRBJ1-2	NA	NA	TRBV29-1	TGCAGCGTTGTGTTGCCCCCCTATGGCTACACCTTC	CSVVLPPYGYTF
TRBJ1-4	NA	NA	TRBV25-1	TGTGCTAGCAGTGAATATATGGGACGCGGGCGGGCTAATGAAAAACTGTTTTTT	CASSEYMGRGRANEKLFF
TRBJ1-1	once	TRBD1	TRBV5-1	TGCGCCAGCAGCTTAGGGACAGTGAACACTGAAGCTTTCTTT	CASSLGTVNTEAFF
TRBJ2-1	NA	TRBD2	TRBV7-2	TGTGCCAGCAGCTTTGCTAGCGGGAACTACAATGAGCAGTTCTTC	CASSFASGNYNEQFF
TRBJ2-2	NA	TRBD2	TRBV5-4	TGTGCCAGCAGCCACGGGACTAGCGGGAGTAACACCGGGGAGCTGTTTTTT	CASSHGTSGSNTGELFF
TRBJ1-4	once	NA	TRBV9	TGTGCCAGCAGCGTAGCGCCCGGCGAAAAACTGTTTTTT	CASSVAPGEKLFF
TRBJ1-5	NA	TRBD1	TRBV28	TGTGCCAGCAGTTCCCTCACAGGGGGAGAGGGGCCCCAGCATTTT	CASSSLTGGEGPQHF
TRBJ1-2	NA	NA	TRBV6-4	TGTGCCAGCAGAAAAGCCTCTCCCCCCTATGGCTACACCTTC	CASRKASPPYGYTF
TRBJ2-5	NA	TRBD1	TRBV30	TGTGCCTGGAGTGTAGGACAGGTAGAGACCCAGTACTTC	CAWSVGQVETQYF
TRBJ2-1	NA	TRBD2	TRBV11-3	TGTGCCAGCAGCTCCCCACTCACTAGCGGGAGGAGCTCCTACAATGAGCAGTTCTTC	CASSSPLTSGRSSYNEQFF
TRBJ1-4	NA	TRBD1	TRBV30	TGTGCCTGGAGCCCCCTTAGGGGGCTCGGTAATGAAAAACTGTTTTTT	CAWSPLRGLGNEKLFF
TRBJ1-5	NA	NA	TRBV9	TGTGCCAGCAGCGGGACACGTAGCAATCAGCCCCAGCATTTT	CASSGTRSNQPQHF
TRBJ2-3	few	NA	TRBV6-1	TGTGCCAGCAGTGAGTCGGCCGTTGGTCCGGGCACAGATACGCAGTATTTT	CASSESAVGPGTDTQYF
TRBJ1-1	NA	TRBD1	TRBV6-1	TGTGCCAGCAGTTTATTAGGGGGCAACACTGAAGCTTTCTTT	CASSLLGGNTEAFF
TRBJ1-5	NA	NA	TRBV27	TGTGCCAGCAGTTTAAGTAGGGCCGTGAGTCAGCCCCAGCATTTT	CASSLSRAVSQPQHF
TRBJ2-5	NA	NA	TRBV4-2	TGTGCCAGCAGCCAAGATCTTTTAGGGGGGGAGACCCAGTACTTC	CASSQDLLGGETQYF
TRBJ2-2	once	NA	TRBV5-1	TGCGCCAGCAGCTTGGCTGGCGGGACAAACACCGGGGAGCTGTTTTTT	CASSLAGGTNTGELFF
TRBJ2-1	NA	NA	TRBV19	TGTGCCAGTAGTCCCCGGGCGGGGGAGCAGTTCTTC	CASSPRAGEQFF
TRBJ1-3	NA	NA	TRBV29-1	TGCAGCGTTTACTACTCTGGAAACACCATATATTTT	CSVYYSGNTIYF
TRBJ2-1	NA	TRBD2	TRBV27	TGTGCCAGCAGTTTATCAGCGGGAGGCTACAATGAGCAGTTCTTC	CASSLSAGGYNEQFF
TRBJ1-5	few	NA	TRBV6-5	TGTGCCAGCGGACCAGGGGTAAATCAGCCCCAGCATTTT	CASGPGVNQPQHF
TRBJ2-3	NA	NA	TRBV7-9	TGTGCCAGCAGCCACAAAGCCATATTGGGAGATACGCAGTATTTT	CASSHKAILGDTQYF